These T cell receptor beta chains were read from a single sample in a study of OX40 agonist ivuxolimab in advanced cancers. Assay used: immunoSEQ multiplex PCR; TCRdb lists only in-frame clones, some missing. This sample carries 100,000 or so clones, approximately 93% of them seen once, and the ten largest clones take more than 0.15%. The sequencing here drew on CD4+ or CD8+ T cells sorted from blood, taken in a trial of the OX40 agonist ivuxolimab. The receptors were sampled from an adult with an advanced solid tumor such as melanoma, head and neck, liver or kidney cancer. CDR3s leave out the opening cysteine and the closing phenylalanine or tryptophan. Fields, in order: J gene, V gene, CDR3 protein.

TRBJ1-4 | TRBV5-1 | ASSLAGSTNEKLF
TRBJ2-7 | TRBV4-2 | ASSHVGGGDEQY
TRBJ2-2 | TRBV4-3 | ASSQETGVGSGELF
TRBJ1-2 | TRBV29-1 | SVGRDEINGYT
TRBJ1-1 | TRBV7-6 | ASSRNMNTEAF
TRBJ1-5 | TRBV27 | ASSLRPHNQPQH
TRBJ2-5 | TRBV5-1 | ASSLEGAGETQY
TRBJ1-1 | TRBV6-1 | ASSPEGNTEAF
TRBJ1-1 | TRBV18 | ASSPYTAGTEAF
TRBJ2-7 | TRBV19 | ASSITRQAREQY
TRBJ2-4 | TRBV7-2 | ASSLAILGAKNIQY
NA | TRBV19 | ASSIANPGSYEQY
TRBJ2-3 | TRBV5-1 | ASSLGTGTGDYTDTQY
TRBJ2-3 | TRBV19 | ASSNVGAGYTDTQY
TRBJ1-5 | TRBV15 | ATSRDGTVSNQPQH
TRBJ1-3 | TRBV7-2 | ASRPTGISGNTIY
TRBJ1-4 | TRBV28 | ASSSSGTGEKLF
TRBJ2-3 | TRBV9 | ASTRQGMDTQY
TRBJ2-4 | TRBV11-2 | ASKIFGQGLSDIQY
TRBJ1-1 | TRBV7-9 | ASSLSTGTILDTEAF
TRBJ2-5 | TRBV5-4 | ASSQDHQWGGETQY
TRBJ1-1 | TRBV28 | ASSRRLGTAF
TRBJ1-1 | TRBV7-2 | ASSAYGTEKEAF
TRBJ2-5 | TRBV7-9 | ASSPSSGQETQY
TRBJ2-3 | TRBV9 | ASSVVGDTQY
TRBJ1-4 | TRBV29-1 | SVVVGQSLNEKLF
TRBJ2-2 | TRBV9 | ASSVAGQQTGELF
TRBJ1-2 | TRBV4-3 | ASSQVRGYGYT
TRBJ2-4 | TRBV4-1 | ASSQTGLAKNIQY
TRBJ1-6 | TRBV19 | ASSLQGGAPLH
TRBJ2-1 | TRBV7-9 | ASSSTLAGAVRF
TRBJ1-3 | TRBV6-5 | ASSLRSSGNTIY
TRBJ2-3 | TRBV9 | ASNTRLAGIADTQY
TRBJ1-5 | TRBV19 | ASSIAGEIWSNQPQH
TRBJ2-5 | TRBV23-1 | ASSQSKAGGAETQY
TRBJ2-2 | TRBV5-1 | ASSSDGNTGELF